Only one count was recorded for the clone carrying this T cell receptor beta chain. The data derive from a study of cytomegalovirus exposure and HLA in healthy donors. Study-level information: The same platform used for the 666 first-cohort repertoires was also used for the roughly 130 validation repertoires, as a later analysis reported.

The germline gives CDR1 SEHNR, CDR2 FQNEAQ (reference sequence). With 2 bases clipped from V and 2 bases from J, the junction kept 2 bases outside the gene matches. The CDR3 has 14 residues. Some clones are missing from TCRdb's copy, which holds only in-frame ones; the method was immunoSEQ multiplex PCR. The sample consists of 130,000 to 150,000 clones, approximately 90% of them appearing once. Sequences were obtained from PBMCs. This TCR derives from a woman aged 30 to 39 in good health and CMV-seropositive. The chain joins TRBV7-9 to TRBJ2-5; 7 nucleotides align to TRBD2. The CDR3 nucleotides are TGTGCCAGCAGCTTAAGCGGGACTCAAGAGACCCAGTACTTC. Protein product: CASSLSGTQETQYF.